The 15 T cell receptor beta chains presented below share a single source sample, sequenced in a study of blood T cell repertoires in COVID-19. TCRdb's table, derived via immunoSEQ multiplex PCR, lists solely in-frame clones and lacks some. The top ten clones hold about 3.5% of a sample with more than 200,000 clones, roughly 88% of them seen once. The sample was PBMCs or T cells enriched from blood (not recorded which). The receptors come from a woman in her 30s who had been exposed to COVID-19.

The rearrangement links TRBV4-1 to TRBJ2-7; D is undetermined. Trimming shortened V by 0 bases and J by 0 bases, and 15 bases separated the two germline ends. Germline lookup yields CDR1 MGHRA and CDR2 YSYEKL. The CDR3 totals 17 residues. CDR3: CASSQDWQALRSYEQYF. For the CDR3, the DNA is TGCGCCAGCAGCCAAGATTGGCAGGCATTACGCTCCTACGAGCAGTACTTC.

This chain joins TRBV29-1 and TRBJ2-5; 9 bases map to TRBD2. Germline V gene sequence: CDR1 SQVTM, CDR2 ANQGSEA. The CDR3 sequence is 14 residues long. J gave up 2 bases and V 3 bases, and 4 bases lay outside the gene matches. The CDR3: CSVEFLAGQETQYF. The CDR3 nucleotides read TGCAGCGTTGAGTTTCTAGCGGGACAAGAGACCCAGTACTTC.

This chain connects TRBV2 to TRBJ2-3; 11 bases agree with TRBD2. Germline-derived CDR1 and CDR2 are SNHLY and FYNNEI. This CDR3 has 19 amino acids. With 3 bases clipped from V and 0 bases from J, the junction kept 11 bases outside the gene matches. CDR3 protein: CASSELLWGTSGSTDTQYF. The CDR3 coding sequence is TGTGCCAGCAGTGAGCTCCTTTGGGGGACTAGCGGTAGCACAGATACGCAGTATTTT. Supplemented by reference TRBV2 and TRBJ2-3, the full variable domain reads EPEVTQTPSHQVTQMGQEVILRCVPISNHLYFYWYRQILGQKVEFLVSFYNNEISEKSEIFDDQFSVERPDGSNFTLKIRSTKLEDSAMYFCASSELLWGTSGSTDTQYFGPGTRLTVL.

The chain couples TRBV2 to TRBJ1-4; 9 bases agree with TRBD1. V shed 6 bases, J shed 6 bases, and the junction held 2 bases outside the gene matches. Germline CDR1 reads SNHLY; CDR2 reads FYNNEI. The CDR3 spans 13 residues. CDR3 DNA: TGTGCCAGCAGGACAGGGGGTCATGAAAAACTGTTTTTT. It is translated as CASRTGGHEKLFF.

This chain connects TRBV3-1 (or the pseudogene TRBV3-2) to TRBJ2-7, with 7 bases matching TRBD2. This CDR3 spans 13 amino acids. Trimming removed 4 bases from V and 2 bases from J; junction bases left unmatched: 2. The germline CDR1 and CDR2 sequences are LGHDT and YNNKEL (reference sequence). This CDR3 is CASSRDYTYEQYF. The CDR3 DNA sequence: TGTGCCAGCAGCCGGGACTATACCTACGAGCAGTACTTC.

CDR3 DNA: TGTGCCAGCAGCTTATTTACCGGGTCGAAGACCCAGTACTTC. Protein product: CASSLFTGSKTQYF. The genes are TRBV5-6 and TRBJ2-5; D not certain. CDR3 length: 14 amino acids. The germline V gene has CDR1 SGHDT and CDR2 YYEEEE. V was trimmed by 2 bases and J by 6 bases, leaving 14 bases between them. The whole variable domain, filled in from reference TRBV5-6 and TRBJ2-5, reads DAGVTQSPTHLIKTRGQQVTLRCSPKSGHDTVSWYQQALGQGPQFIFQYYEEEERQRGNFPDRFSGHQFPNYSSELNVNALLLGDSALYLCASSLFTGSKTQYFGPGTRLLVL.

The CDR3 region is CASSLVTSGPYEQYF. CDR3 nucleotides: TGTGCCAGCAGCTTAGTTACTAGCGGACCCTACGAGCAGTACTTC. This chain connects TRBV7-2 to TRBJ2-7; 8 positions match TRBD2. The CDR3 sequence is 15 residues long. V lost 1 base, J lost 2 bases, and 4 bases stayed unmatched. Germline V gives CDR1 SGHTA, CDR2 FQGNSA. The full variable domain, completed using reference TRBV7-2 and TRBJ2-7, is GAGVSQSPSNKVTEKGKDVELRCDPISGHTALYWYRQSLGQGLEFLIYFQGNSAPDKSGLPSDRFSAERTGGSVSTLTIQRTQQEDSAVYLCASSLVTSGPYEQYFGPGTRLTVT.

The chain carries TRBV5-6 and TRBJ1-1, with D maybe TRBD1 (6 bases). The germline CDR1 and CDR2 sequences are SGHDT and YYEEEE. Trimming took off 0 bases at V and 6 bases at J, with 12 bases between the two ends. CDR3 length: 14 amino acids. The CDR3 DNA reads TGTGCCAGCAGCTTGGTAACAGGGATGGCTGAAGCTTTCTTT. Translating it yields CASSLVTGMAEAFF.

The chain links TRBV5-5 to TRBJ2-1; the D is unclear. This CDR3 is built from 12 residues. The V and J ends lost 2 bases and 6 bases respectively, with 6 bases between them. Germline CDR1 is SGHKS and CDR2 is YYEKEE (reference sequence). For the CDR3, the DNA is TGTGCCAGCAGCTTATCCCTCAATGAGCAGTTCTTC. Its translation: CASSLSLNEQFF.

The chain couples TRBV19 to TRBJ1-2; tentative D call: TRBD1 (5 bases). The CDR3 is 16 residues long. V lost 5 bases, J lost 1 base, and 17 bases lay in between. The germline gives CDR1 LNHDA, CDR2 SQIVND (reference sequence). CDR3 DNA sequence: TGTGCCAGTAGTTTCCCGGGACTGAAAGATAACTATGGCTACACCTTC. Protein product: CASSFPGLKDNYGYTF.

The genes are TRBV6-5 and TRBJ1-5; D possibly corresponds to TRBD1 (5 bases). Trimming shortened V by 7 bases and J by 2 bases, and 15 bases separated the two germline ends. The CDR3 is 15 residues long. Germline CDR1 reads MNHEY; CDR2 reads SVGAGI. CDR3 amino acids: CASTSGMLGNQPQHF. CDR3 in DNA: TGTGCCAGCACCTCAGGGATGCTCGGCAATCAGCCCCAGCATTTT.

The chain couples TRBV30 to TRBJ1-2; 9 bases are shared with TRBD1. Per germline, CDR1 GTSNPN and CDR2 SVGIG (reference sequence). The CDR3 length is 14 residues. V trimming: 3 bases; J trimming: 4 bases; junction bases outside the gene matches: 6. The CDR3 region is CAWRGQGQVYGYTF. As DNA, the CDR3 is TGTGCCTGGAGGGGACAGGGCCAAGTCTATGGCTACACCTTC.

The DNA for the CDR3 is TGTGCCAGCACTCGGAAAGTACTCGGCGGTGGCTACACCTTC. It yields the protein CASTRKVLGGGYTF. J is TRBJ1-2 and V is TRBV2; D is undetermined. The CDR3 sequence is 14 residues long. In germline, CDR1 is SNHLY, CDR2 FYNNEI. Trimming stripped 7 bases from V and 7 bases from J, with 19 bases between.

The chain recombines TRBV25-1 with TRBJ1-2; 10 bases are a match to TRBD1. Germline V CDR1 and CDR2: MGHDK, SYGVNS. The CDR3 covers 16 residues. V dropped 4 bases and J dropped 3; count of bases not matched to a gene: 8. The CDR3 here is CASSVLPGQGDYGYTF. The CDR3 DNA sequence: TGTGCCAGCAGTGTCCTCCCCGGACAGGGGGACTATGGCTACACCTTC.

The V and J genes are TRBV6-1 and TRBJ2-1, with 10 nucleotides matching TRBD2. The CDR3 runs 16 residues. Germline V gives CDR1 MNHNS, CDR2 SASEGT. V lost 4 bases to trimming and J lost 6 bases; unmatched junction nucleotides: 9. The CDR3 DNA reads as TGTGCCAGCAGTGGGTCGAGTACTAGCGGGACCAATGAGCAGTTCTTC. Translating it yields CASSGSSTSGTNEQFF.